This entry lists 9 T cell receptor beta chains sequenced from one sample in a study of blood T cell repertoires in COVID-19. Some clones are missing from TCRdb's copy, which holds only in-frame ones; the method was immunoSEQ multiplex PCR. The sample gives about 170,000 clones, approximately 90% of which show up once; roughly 2% is in the top ten. The sample taken for sequencing was peripheral blood. The source of these receptors is a man aged 50-60 years who had recovered from COVID-19.

CDR3 amino acids: CASSDGTGGHQPQHF. The DNA of the CDR3 is TGTGCCAGCAGTGATGGGACAGGTGGTCACCAGCCCCAGCATTTT. The rearrangement links TRBV2 to TRBJ1-5; 8 nucleotides agree with TRBD1. V trimming: 3 bases; J trimming: 7 bases; junction bases outside the gene matches: 8. CDR3 length: 15 amino acids. Germline loops: CDR1 SNHLY, CDR2 FYNNEI. The full variable domain, in which reference TRBV2 and TRBJ1-5 provide the parts outside the CDR3, is EPEVTQTPSHQVTQMGQEVILRCVPISNHLYFYWYRQILGQKVEFLVSFYNNEISEKSEIFDDQFSVERPDGSNFTLKIRSTKLEDSAMYFCASSDGTGGHQPQHFGDGTRLSIL.

The chain links TRBV12-3 or TRBV12-4 to TRBJ2-5, with 7 positions matching TRBD1. Trimming took 4 bases from V and 4 from J; bases not matched to a gene: 3. This CDR3 has 13 amino acids. For the CDR3, the DNA is TGTGCCAGCAGTTCCAGGGGGAGAGAGACCCAGTACTTC. Amino acid sequence: CASSSRGRETQYF.

The chain uses TRBV5-1 and TRBJ2-1; TRBD2 might be the D (6 bases). The CDR3 has 17 residues. Per the germline V gene, CDR1 is SGHRS and CDR2 is YFSETQ. V gave up 4 bases and J gave up 3 bases, with 20 bases separating them. For the CDR3, the DNA is TGCGCCAGCAGCCTTGGGCTAGCGATGAGAGACTACAATGAGCAGTTCTTC. It specifies CASSLGLAMRDYNEQFF. Drawing the rest from reference TRBV5-1 and TRBJ2-1, the complete variable domain is KAGVTQTPRYLIKTRGQQVTLSCSPISGHRSVSWYQQTPGQGLQFLFEYFSETQRNKGNFPGRFSGRQFSNSRSEMNVSTLELGDSALYLCASSLGLAMRDYNEQFFGPGTRLTVL.

Concerning this clone itself: A read error may account for a junction end that differs from germline. V gene TRBV19 combines with J gene TRBJ2-7, with D possibly being TRBD1 (5 bases). CDR3 length: 13 residues. Per the germline V gene, CDR1 is LNHDA and CDR2 is SQIVND (reference sequence). CDR3 sequence reads: CASSRYQATKQEF. For the CDR3, the DNA is TGTGCCAGTAGTCGATACCAGGCCACGAAACAGGAGTTC.

The chain has TRBV12-3 or TRBV12-4 and TRBJ2-5; a possible D gene is TRBD2 (6 bases). The CDR3 length is 13 residues. V was pared by 3 bases and J by 2 bases, with 7 bases between. The CDR3, as DNA: TGTGCCAGCAGTTTCGGGGGTCAAGAGACCCAGTACTTC. As protein: CASSFGGQETQYF.

J is TRBJ1-2 and V is TRBV30; TRBD1 is a possible D gene (5 bases). Germline V lookup: CDR1 GTSNPN, CDR2 SVGIG (reference sequence). This CDR3 spans 15 amino acids. V was clipped by 3 bases and J by 0 bases, with 14 bases between them. The CDR3 loop reads CAWRDSHRANYGYTF. The CDR3 region has the DNA TGTGCCTGGAGAGACAGCCACAGAGCTAACTATGGCTACACCTTC.

This chain links TRBV3-1 (or the pseudogene TRBV3-2) with TRBJ2-3; TRBD2 might be the D (5 bases). The V gene's germline CDR1 is LGHDT and CDR2 YNNKEL (reference sequence). V lost 2 bases, J lost 5 bases, and 11 bases lay in between. This CDR3 is built from 14 residues. The CDR3 sequence: CASSQSRGVDTQYF. The CDR3 nucleotides read TGTGCCAGCAGCCAAAGTCGGGGAGTAGATACGCAGTATTTT.

The gene calls are TRBV7-2 and TRBJ2-5; D is perhaps TRBD2 (6 bases). The germline CDR1 and CDR2 sequences are SGHTA and FQGNSA. V lost 1 base and J lost 5, with 14 bases in between. The CDR3 is 15 amino acids. The DNA for the CDR3 is TGTGCCAGCAGCTTAGATGGGGGGTCCTGGGAGACCCAGTACTTC. Translating it yields CASSLDGGSWETQYF.

The chain recombines TRBV18 with TRBJ2-1; D unresolved. The CDR3 sequence is 16 residues long. V was trimmed by 6 bases and J by 0 bases, leaving 15 bases between them. Germline CDR1 and CDR2: KGHSH and LQKENI. Here the CDR3 reads CASSRPAGASYNEQFF. The DNA for the CDR3 is TGTGCCAGCTCCCGGCCGGCAGGTGCCTCCTACAATGAGCAGTTCTTC. The full variable domain, rest sourced from reference TRBV18 and TRBJ2-1, is NAGVMQNPRHLVRRRGQEARLRCSPMKGHSHVYWYRQLPEEGLKFMVYLQKENIIDESGMPKERFSAEFPKEGPSILRIQQVVRGDSAAYFCASSRPAGASYNEQFFGPGTRLTVL.